The next 8 T cell receptor beta chains were all read from a single sample in a study of blood T cell repertoires in COVID-19. Produced via immunoSEQ multiplex PCR; TCRdb's table is partial and in-frame only. The sample includes fewer than 250,000 clones, approximately 87% seen only once; the top ten take roughly 2%. The sequenced material came from peripheral blood. The receptors originated from a woman aged 45-65 years with acute or convalescent COVID-19.

This chain links TRBV7-2 with TRBJ1-6, with D tentatively TRBD1 (6 bases). Trimming pared 3 bases from V and 12 bases from J, leaving 12 bases between. This CDR3 comprises 13 residues. From germline, CDR1 is SGHTA and CDR2 FQGNSA. The CDR3 coding sequence is TGTGCCAGCAGCTTGGGGGCCGGACGACCCCTCCACTTT. This encodes CASSLGAGRPLHF.

V gene TRBV18 combines with J gene TRBJ1-1; tentatively, D is TRBD1 (5 bases). The V and J ends lost 5 bases and 0 bases respectively, with 13 bases between them. Germline loops: CDR1 KGHSH, CDR2 LQKENI. The CDR3 runs 15 residues. This CDR3 reads CASSWADSLNTEAFF. CDR3 in DNA: TGTGCCAGCTCATGGGCCGACAGCCTGAACACTGAAGCTTTCTTT.

The chain recombines TRBV12-2 with TRBJ1-1; TRBD1 is the table's D call, not checked against the DNA. TRBV12-2 is tagged as a pseudogene. The CDR3 has 14 residues. The CDR3 nucleotides read TGTGCAAGTCGCCGGACAGGGGGGGACACTGAAGCTTTCTTT. Protein sequence: CASRRTGGDTEAFF.

This chain uses TRBV4-2 with TRBJ1-2, with 8 bases aligning to TRBD1. Unmatched junction bases numbered 4, after V lost 1 base and J lost 6 bases. CDR1 and CDR2 (germline): LGHNA, YNFKEQ. The CDR3 spans 14 residues. The CDR3 sequence is CASSQGSGGDGYTF. As DNA, the CDR3 is TGTGCCAGCAGCCAAGGTTCAGGGGGCGATGGCTACACCTTC.

The rearrangement uses TRBV6-2 or TRBV6-3 and TRBJ1-6; D is undetermined. Germline V gene data show CDR1 as MNHEY and CDR2 as SVGEGT. Trimming stripped 2 bases from V and 6 bases from J, with 5 bases between. The CDR3 has 13 amino acids. The CDR3 spells CASSYGSNSPLHF. CDR3 coding DNA: TGTGCCAGCAGTTACGGCTCTAATTCACCCCTCCACTTT.

V gene TRBV9 combines with J gene TRBJ2-3; TRBD2 aligns across 8 bases. The germline V gene has CDR1 SGDLS and CDR2 YYNGEE. There are 15 residues in the CDR3. With V trimmed by 0 bases and J by 7 bases, 7 bases remained unmatched. The CDR3 spells CASSVAVGLANTQYF. The CDR3 DNA reads TGTGCCAGCAGCGTAGCTGTCGGACTAGCAAATACGCAGTATTTT. The variable domain in full, completed from reference TRBV9 and TRBJ2-3, reads DSGVTQTPKHLITATGQRVTLRCSPRSGDLSVYWYQQSLDQGLQFLIQYYNGEERAKGNILERFSAQQFPDLHSELNLSSLELGDSALYFCASSVAVGLANTQYFGPGTRLTVL.

This sequence joins TRBV12-5 and TRBJ2-7; possibly TRBD1 for D (7 bases). There are 14 residues in the CDR3. In germline, CDR1 is LGHNT, CDR2 FRNRAP. Trimming took off 1 base at V and 6 bases at J, with 13 bases between the two ends. The CDR3 region is CASGLETGRSEQYF. The CDR3 DNA is TGTGCTAGTGGTTTGGAGACAGGGAGGTCCGAGCAGTACTTC.

The chain carries TRBV19 and TRBJ2-5, with D perhaps TRBD1 (5 bases). Germline CDR1 and CDR2: LNHDA and SQIVND (reference sequence). The CDR3 has 18 residues. V was pared by 6 bases and J by 2 bases, with 25 bases between. The CDR3 loop is CASRPTDRFNPAQETQYF. The CDR3, as DNA: TGTGCCAGTAGACCTACCGACAGATTCAACCCAGCACAAGAGACCCAGTACTTC.